This T cell receptor (beta chain) was retrieved from a study of response to subunit inactivated influenza vaccine. The study's findings and limits: Only a handful of new T cells, the authors suggested, are recruited with each seasonal influenza vaccination.

As regards this clonotype: Its antigen is undetermined.

One entry per CDR3 protein results from TCRdb running MiXCR on the RT-PCR reads. The table shows 650,000 to 800,000 distinct CDR3 sequences, with 18% occurring only once. V dropped 4 bases and J dropped 8; count of bases not matched to a gene: 14. The CDR3 contains 15 residues. CDR1 and CDR2 from the germline V gene are SGHRS and YFSETQ. The chain recombines TRBV5-1 with TRBJ1-2; TRBD1 aligns across 7 bases. The specimen was PBMCs from blood, collected more than 4 days after vaccination. This clonotype originated in a man in his fifties who received an inactivated influenza vaccine. The CDR3 reads CASSARDSGGMGYTF. The CDR3 DNA reads as TGCGCCAGCAGCGCCCGGGACAGTGGCGGCATGGGCTACACCTTC.